This paragraph reports one T cell receptor beta chain. This sample is drawn from a study of technical replicates of blood from a handful of donors. TCRdb's copy holds only in-frame clones and misses some; the assay was immunoSEQ multiplex PCR. This repertoire shows approximately 84,000 clones, about 98% found once; its top ten account for approximately 0.14%. The V end was cut by 2 bases, the J end by 7 bases, with 15 bases between. CDR1 and CDR2 from the germline V gene are WNHNN and SYGVQD (reference sequence). This CDR3 has 15 residues. The rearrangement uses TRBV10-1 and TRBJ2-1, with D possibly being TRBD1 (6 bases). This TCR came from a human donor in good health. Material for sequencing was T cells isolated from PBMCs. The CDR3 is CASSEGPGQWNEQFF. The CDR3 nucleotides are TGCGCCAGCAGTGAGGGTCCGGGACAATGGAATGAGCAGTTCTTC.